The T cell receptor (beta chain) under discussion was sequenced for a study of beta chain features in type 1 diabetes. The CDR3 is made up of 14 amino acids. V was shortened by 6 bases and J by 2 bases, with 14 bases between the two germline ends. CDR1 and CDR2 (germline): LNHDA, SQIVND (reference sequence). Expressed TCRB transcripts got sequenced, as all isolated RNA was reverse transcribed. Data came from immunoSEQ multiplex PCR; TCRdb stores just in-frame clones and leaves some out. The top ten hold less than 0.02% of the sample, which has around 350,000 clones, over 10% seen once. Material for sequencing was naive CD4+ T cells from blood. This clonotype originated in a man in his late teens or twenties in good health. The V gene is TRBV19, the J gene TRBJ2-7; D call uncertain. This CDR3 is CASRSGQLTYEQYF. The CDR3 nucleotides are TGTGCCAGTAGGAGTGGGCAGCTTACCTACGAGCAGTACTTC.